This record looks at one T cell receptor (beta chain) sequence and its context. The sample has other DNA sequences that encode this CDR3 too. This specimen comes from a study of metastatic and nonmetastatic thyroid tumors. V lost 4 bases and J 3 bases, leaving 13 bases between the germline ends. The CDR3 has 14 residues. Germline-derived CDR1 and CDR2 are SQVTM and ANQGSEA. Thyroid surgery was preceded by no treatment in any patient. Through MiXCR, TCRdb re-clonotyped the PCR reads. The data contain just over 15,000 clones, about 35% of them seen just once; the ten biggest clones take up approximately 9.9%.

The source is a male donor with papillary thyroid cancer or a benign thyroid nodule (not recorded which). Some clones in this sample may be carry-over from other donors' samples. The material sequenced was tumor tissue. The chain uses TRBV29-1 and TRBJ1-3; the D is unclear. CDR3 region: CSVAGPADGNTIYF. CDR3 DNA: TGCAGCGTTGCCGGCCCGGCGGATGGAAACACCATATATTTT. The entire variable domain, with the rest obtained from reference TRBV29-1 and TRBJ1-3, is as follows: SAVISQKPSRDICQRGTSLTIQCQVDSQVTMMFWYRQQPGQSLTLIATANQGSEATYESGFVIDKFPISRPNLTFSTLTVSNMSPEDSSIYLCSVAGPADGNTIYFGEGSWLTVV.